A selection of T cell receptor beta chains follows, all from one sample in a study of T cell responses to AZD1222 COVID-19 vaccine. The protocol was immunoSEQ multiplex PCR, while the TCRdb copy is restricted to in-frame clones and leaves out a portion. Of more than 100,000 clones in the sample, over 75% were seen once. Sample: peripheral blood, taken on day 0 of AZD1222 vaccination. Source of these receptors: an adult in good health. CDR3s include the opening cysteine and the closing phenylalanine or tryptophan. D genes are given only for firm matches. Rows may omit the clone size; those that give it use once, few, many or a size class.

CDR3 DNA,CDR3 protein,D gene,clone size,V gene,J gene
TGTGCCAGCAGCGTAGGACTAGCGGGGGCCGAGCAGTACTTC,CASSVGLAGAEQYF,TRBD2,.,TRBV9,TRBJ2-7
TGCAGTGCTAGTCTTACAGGGGGTAATGAAAAACTGTTTTTT,CSASLTGGNEKLFF,TRBD1,.,TRBV20-1,TRBJ1-4
TGCGCCAGCAGCTTGGCTATCAGCAGCTCCTACAATGAGCAGTTCTTC,CASSLAISSSYNEQFF,.,.,TRBV5-1,TRBJ2-1
TGCGCCAGCCACAGGAACACCGGGGAGCTGTTTTTT,CASHRNTGELFF,.,few,TRBV5-1,TRBJ2-2
TGTGCCAGCAGTCCCCGGGTCTTATTGAACACTGAAGCTTTCTTT,CASSPRVLLNTEAFF,.,.,TRBV6-5,TRBJ1-1
TGTGCCAGCAGCTTGGGGGGGCCTGAAGCTTTCTTT,CASSLGGPEAFF,.,.,TRBV5-6,TRBJ1-1
TGTGCCAGCAGCCCACCGGGACAGGGAAGTCGCTACACCTTC,CASSPPGQGSRYTF,TRBD1,.,TRBV28,TRBJ1-2
TGTGCCAGCAGCGTAACAGCGGGGAGCTCCTACAATGAGCAGTTCTTC,CASSVTAGSSYNEQFF,TRBD2,.,TRBV9,TRBJ2-1
TGTGCCAGCAGCTTCCGGGACAGGGGGCGACCCGGGGAGTTCTTC,CASSFRDRGRPGEFF,TRBD1,.,TRBV7-8,TRBJ2-1
TGTGCCAGCAGCATACTAGGGACTAGCGGGAGGGATGAGCAGTTCTTC,CASSILGTSGRDEQFF,TRBD2,.,TRBV7-3,TRBJ2-1